The clone carrying this T cell receptor (beta chain) appeared a single time. Its antigen is unknown. Method: immunoSEQ multiplex PCR; TCRdb's copy keeps in-frame clones and lacks some. The profile shows roughly 250,000 clones, just under 90% of them singletons. The sample comes from a study of cytomegalovirus exposure and HLA in healthy donors. Findings of the study overall: Reports indicated that the classifier achieved high specificity and sensitivity in diagnosing cytomegalovirus status. Investigators reported 150 to 200 TCR beta chains as tied to cytomegalovirus.

CDR3 length equals 13 residues. Germline V gene data show CDR1 as SGHRS and CDR2 as YFSETQ. The V and J ends lost 4 bases and 8 bases respectively, with 12 bases between them. This chain uses TRBV5-1 with TRBJ1-4, with a possible D match to TRBD1 (5 bases). Sequences were obtained from PBMCs. The clonotype was recovered from a man aged 18 to 30 in good health and CMV-seronegative. The CDR3 DNA reads as TGCGCCAGCAGCCCCAGGGTAGGGGAAAAACTGTTTTTT. This sequence encodes CASSPRVGEKLFF.